These 26 T cell receptor beta chains came from one sample sequenced in a study of blood T cell repertoires in COVID-19. Clones were sequenced by immunoSEQ multiplex PCR, and TCRdb holds only the in-frame ones, with some missing. The sample holds roughly 110,000 clones, about 89% seen once. The specimen sequenced was peripheral blood. All receptors derive from a human donor with acute or convalescent COVID-19. The donor label of this sample is uncertain.

As regards this clone: At one end the junction does not follow the germline gene, possibly because of a read error. This chain joins TRBV7-9 and TRBJ1-2; TRBD1 matches at 7 bases. The germline V gene encodes CDR1 SEHNR and CDR2 FQNEAQ (reference sequence). This CDR3 spans 14 amino acids. Here the CDR3 reads CASILVGTEGGYTF. CDR3 sequence (DNA): TGTGCCAGCATCTTAGTAGGGACAGAAGGTGGCTACACCTTC. The full variable domain, rest sourced from reference TRBV7-9 and TRBJ1-2, is DTGVSQNPRHKITKRGQNVTFRCDPISEHNRLYWYRQTLGQGPEFLTYFQNEAQLEKSRLLSDRFSAERPKGSFSTLEIQRTEQGDSAMYLCASILVGTEGGYTFGSGTRLTVV.

The chain is built from TRBV7-2 and TRBJ2-5; weak D call: TRBD1 (5 bases). The length of the CDR3 is 16 residues. V lost 5 bases and J 2 bases, leaving 18 bases between the germline ends. The germline V gene has CDR1 SGHTA and CDR2 FQGNSA. CDR3 sequence: CASSKGNGHHQETQYF. Here the CDR3 DNA reads TGTGCCAGCAGCAAAGGAAACGGACACCATCAAGAGACCCAGTACTTC.

The rearrangement joins TRBV28 to TRBJ1-5; D call uncertain. Trimming pared 10 bases from V and 1 base from J, leaving 8 bases between. Germline values: CDR1 MDHEN, CDR2 SYDVKM. CDR3 length: 12 amino acids. The CDR3 spells CAIAGSNQPQHF. CDR3 in DNA: TGTGCCATCGCAGGAAGCAATCAGCCCCAGCATTTT.

The DNA of the CDR3 is TGCGCCAGCAAGTGGGAGGTCGCCAGCGGCGAGCAGTACTTC. Protein product: CASKWEVASGEQYF. This chain joins TRBV5-1 and TRBJ2-7; D possibly corresponds to TRBD2 (6 bases). Germline CDR1 and CDR2: SGHRS and YFSETQ. Trimming pared 6 bases from V and 6 bases from J, leaving 19 bases between. The CDR3 consists of 14 residues.

The chain links TRBV5-6 to TRBJ2-7; D not certain. V lost 8 bases and J 1 base, leaving 4 bases between the germline ends. Germline CDR1 SGHDT, CDR2 YYEEEE. CDR3 length equals 10 residues. The CDR3 loop is CASRSYEQYF. CDR3 DNA: TGTGCCAGTAGATCCTACGAGCAGTACTTC.

This clone was found once. The J gene is TRBJ1-2, the V gene TRBV29-1; TRBD1 agrees at 7 bases. The junction had 7 bases not matched to a gene; V was cut back by 1 base and J by 8 bases. The CDR3 extends over 13 amino acids. Germline CDR1 reads SQVTM; CDR2 reads ANQGSEA. In DNA form, the CDR3 reads TGCAGCGTTGAAGGGCCAGGGGGTTGGGGCTACACCTTC. Translating gives CSVEGPGGWGYTF.

The V gene is TRBV5-1, the J gene TRBJ2-7; TRBD1 aligns across 8 bases. The CDR3 totals 13 residues. Trimming cost V 5 bases and J 2 bases; bases outside gene matches: 3. CDR1 is SGHRS and CDR2 is YFSETQ in the germline V gene. DNA of the CDR3: TGCGCCAGCAGGGTGGGACAGGCCTACGAGCAGTACTTC. The encoded protein is CASRVGQAYEQYF.

This chain connects TRBV7-8 to TRBJ1-2, with 8 positions matching TRBD1. This CDR3 is 13 amino acids long. Germline loops: CDR1 SGHVS, CDR2 FQNEAQ. Losses at the gene ends were 6 bases for V and 7 bases for J; bases not matched to a gene: 7. The CDR3 loop is CASRPTGAGGYTF. CDR3 coding DNA: TGTGCCAGCAGACCGACAGGGGCGGGTGGCTACACCTTC.

This clone was detected only once. The J gene is TRBJ2-1, the V gene TRBV10-3; unclear D gene. Trimming pared 9 bases from V and 3 bases from J, leaving 12 bases between. The germline V gene has CDR1 ENHRY and CDR2 SYGVKD. The CDR3 totals 13 residues. The CDR3 spells CAINSGNYNEQFF. The CDR3 nucleotides are TGTGCCATAAACTCAGGAAACTACAATGAGCAGTTCTTC.

This CDR3 reads CASSVRIATGELFF. The CDR3, as DNA: TGTGCCAGCAGCGTCCGAATAGCGACCGGGGAGCTGTTTTTT. This chain joins TRBV9 and TRBJ2-2; D is possibly TRBD2 (5 bases). CDR3 length equals 14 residues. The V end was cut by 2 bases, the J end by 5 bases, with 10 bases between. Germline-derived CDR1 and CDR2 are SGDLS and YYNGEE. Variable domain in full (rest from reference TRBV9 and TRBJ2-2): DSGVTQTPKHLITATGQRVTLRCSPRSGDLSVYWYQQSLDQGLQFLIQYYNGEERAKGNILERFSAQQFPDLHSELNLSSLELGDSALYFCASSVRIATGELFFGEGSRLTVL.

The V call is TRBV5-1, the J call TRBJ2-1, with a weak D call TRBD2 (6 bases). The germline V gene has CDR1 SGHRS and CDR2 YFSETQ. Trimming took 0 bases from V and 5 from J, leaving 12 bases between them. This CDR3 has 15 residues. The CDR3 sequence is CASSLAGDRDNEQFF. CDR3 sequence (DNA): TGCGCCAGCAGCTTGGCGGGGGATCGTGACAATGAGCAGTTCTTC.

The chain is built from TRBV4-1 and TRBJ1-2; no definite D call. The CDR3 loop spans 15 amino acids. Germline V lookup: CDR1 MGHRA, CDR2 YSYEKL. Trimming removed 0 bases at V and 2 bases at J, with 10 bases between. The CDR3 sequence is CASSQDFPGNYGYTF. For the CDR3, the DNA is TGCGCCAGCAGCCAAGATTTCCCGGGAAACTATGGCTACACCTTC.

J is TRBJ2-2 and V is TRBV7-6; 8 bases map to TRBD1. Per germline, CDR1 SGHVS and CDR2 FNYEAQ. The V segment lost 3 bases and the J segment 0 bases; nucleotides outside the gene matches: 3. The CDR3 runs to 16 residues. The CDR3 nucleotides read TGTGCCAGCAGCTTGACAGGGGCACCGAACACCGGGGAGCTGTTTTTT. Its translation: CASSLTGAPNTGELFF.

The chain combines TRBV19 with TRBJ1-4; TRBD1 might be the D (6 bases). Germline CDR1 LNHDA, CDR2 SQIVND (reference sequence). V dropped 5 bases and J dropped 8 bases, with 18 bases sitting between them. The CDR3 contains 15 residues. The DNA for the CDR3 is TGTGCCAGTAGTCCGGGGACATCGATGAGGGAAAAACTGTTTTTT. Translating gives CASSPGTSMREKLFF.

The rearrangement uses TRBV5-1 and TRBJ1-1, with 7 bases fitting TRBD1. V shed 5 bases and J 1 base; nucleotides not matched to a gene: 11. There are 16 residues in the CDR3. The germline V gene encodes CDR1 SGHRS and CDR2 YFSETQ. Here the CDR3 DNA reads TGCGCCAGCAGTAGAAGGGACAGCGTACGGAACACTGAAGCTTTCTTT. Translation: CASSRRDSVRNTEAFF.

This chain joins TRBV14 and TRBJ1-2, with 8 bases matching TRBD1. The V segment lost 4 bases and the J segment 2 bases; nucleotides outside the gene matches: 6. Germline CDR1 and CDR2: SGHDN and FVKESK. The CDR3 loop spans 15 amino acids. CDR3 amino acids: CASSPRRTGNYGYTF. In DNA, the CDR3 is TGTGCCAGCAGCCCTCGAAGGACAGGGAACTATGGCTACACCTTC.

V usage is TRBV30 and J usage is TRBJ1-2; weak D call: TRBD1 (5 bases). The CDR3 consists of 11 residues. Trimming pared 5 bases from V and 8 bases from J, leaving 12 bases between. Looked up from germline, CDR1 is GTSNPN and CDR2 is SVGIG (reference sequence). The CDR3 DNA is TGTGCCTGGGGGCGTTCAGGGGGCTACACCTTC. Its translation: CAWGRSGGYTF.

The chain combines TRBV5-1 with TRBJ2-3; 9 bases line up with TRBD2. The germline V gene encodes CDR1 SGHRS and CDR2 YFSETQ. The CDR3 loop spans 16 amino acids. With V trimmed by 4 bases and J by 2 bases, 8 bases remained unmatched. The CDR3: CASSISGGSNTDTQYF. CDR3 coding DNA: TGCGCCAGCAGCATAAGCGGGGGGAGCAACACAGATACGCAGTATTTT.

Here the CDR3 DNA reads TGCGCCAGCAGCCAAGATTTTGCCGGCGGGAGGTCCTATGAGCAGTTCTTC. It encodes CASSQDFAGGRSYEQFF. The gene calls are TRBV4-1 and TRBJ2-1, with 8 bases fitting TRBD2. From germline, CDR1 is MGHRA and CDR2 YSYEKL. V trimming: 0 bases; J trimming: 8 bases; junction bases outside the gene matches: 12. This CDR3 has 17 residues.

This chain connects TRBV7-8 to TRBJ2-7; 10 bases agree with TRBD1. V gave up 4 bases and J gave up 0 bases; unmatched junction bases: 6. CDR3 length: 16 residues. Germline CDR1 reads SGHVS; CDR2 reads FQNEAQ. CDR3 sequence: CASSSDRTGGSYEQYF. CDR3 in DNA: TGTGCCAGCAGCTCAGATAGGACAGGGGGCTCCTACGAGCAGTACTTC.

This chain links TRBV7-7 with TRBJ2-2; D unresolved. The germline V and J ends were trimmed by 5 bases and 5 bases, with 15 bases remaining between them. CDR3 size: 15 residues. From germline, CDR1 is SSHAT and CDR2 FNYEAQ (reference sequence). CDR3 residues: CASSLNPDGTGELFF. As DNA, the CDR3 is TGTGCCAGCAGCCTAAACCCAGACGGGACCGGGGAGCTGTTTTTT.

The rearrangement links TRBV18 to TRBJ1-6; 9 bases are a match to TRBD1. This CDR3 spans 16 amino acids. J gave up 6 bases and V 3 bases, and 6 bases lay outside the gene matches. The germline V gene has CDR1 KGHSH and CDR2 LQKENI. The CDR3 is CASSPMDRGVNSPLHF. The CDR3 DNA reads TGTGCCAGCTCACCTATGGACAGGGGTGTTAATTCACCCCTCCACTTT.

The J gene is TRBJ2-5, the V gene TRBV3-1 (or the pseudogene TRBV3-2), with 10 bases fitting TRBD2. The CDR3 is 19 amino acids. The ends lost 0 bases at V and 3 bases at J; junction bases unmatched: 13. CDR1 is LGHDT and CDR2 is YNNKEL in the germline V gene (reference sequence). In DNA, the CDR3 is TGTGCCAGCAGCCAAGAATGGTTACTAGCGGGGCTAACTAAAGAGACCCAGTACTTC. It specifies CASSQEWLLAGLTKETQYF.

V usage is TRBV27 and J usage is TRBJ1-2, with 9 bases identical to TRBD1. This CDR3 is 15 amino acids long. The trim removed 4 bases at V and 2 bases at J, leaving 5 bases unmatched. From germline, CDR1 is MNHEY and CDR2 SMNVEV (reference sequence). The CDR3 DNA is TGTGCCAGCAGTTCCCCGGGACAGGGCAACTATGGCTACACCTTC. The encoded protein is CASSSPGQGNYGYTF.

The rearrangement uses TRBV23-1 and TRBJ1-2; perhaps TRBD1 as D (6 bases). TRBV23-1 is sorted into the ORF group, with uncertain function. This CDR3 has 15 residues. V was trimmed by 0 bases and J by 2 bases, leaving 10 bases between them. In nucleotides, the CDR3 is TGCGCCAGCAGTCAATCGTACAGGGTCAACTATGGCTACACCTTC. It specifies CASSQSYRVNYGYTF.

J is TRBJ2-7 and V is TRBV19, with 11 bases fitting TRBD1. The CDR3 has 14 residues. V shed 4 bases and J 6 bases; nucleotides not matched to a gene: 5. The germline V gene encodes CDR1 LNHDA and CDR2 SQIVND (reference sequence). The CDR3 reads CASSTGTGGLEQYF. Here the CDR3 DNA reads TGTGCCAGTAGTACAGGGACAGGGGGTCTCGAGCAGTACTTC.